The subject of this entry is one T cell receptor (beta chain). Trimming at V came to 5 bases and at J to 9 bases, leaving 26 bases not matched to a gene. The CDR3 spans 20 residues. The germline gives CDR1 MDHEN, CDR2 SYDVKM. These data belong to a study of blood T cell repertoires in COVID-19. The assay was immunoSEQ multiplex PCR, and TCRdb's table has in-frame clones only and misses some. The profile shows 200,000 to 300,000 clones, more than 75% of them singletons. This TCR came from an elderly woman with COVID-19, enrolled during active disease. Sequenced sample: peripheral blood. The chain joins TRBV28 to TRBJ2-1, with 9 bases fitting TRBD2. This CDR3 is CASSPPAGGALRGSWGEQFF. The CDR3 nucleotides are TGTGCCAGCAGTCCGCCAGCGGGGGGTGCCCTTAGAGGGTCCTGGGGTGAGCAGTTCTTC. Full variable domain (missing parts from reference TRBV28 and TRBJ2-1): DVKVTQSSRYLVKRTGEKVFLECVQDMDHENMFWYRQDPGLGLRLIYFSYDVKMKEKGDIPEGYSVSREKKERFSLILESASTNQTSMYLCASSPPAGGALRGSWGEQFFGPGTRLTVL.